This T cell receptor beta chain originates from a study of cytomegalovirus exposure and HLA in healthy donors. This CDR3 contains 12 residues. The germline V gene encodes CDR1 SEHNR and CDR2 FQNEAQ (reference sequence). Primers: 60 Vbeta forward and 13 Jbeta reverse. This table comes from immunoSEQ multiplex PCR, and its TCRdb copy is limited to in-frame clones, with some not included. The table includes about 130,000 clones, more than 8% detected once. Turning to this clone: At one end the junction does not follow the germline gene, possibly because of a read error.

The clonotype originates from a man in his forties or fifties in good health and CMV-seronegative. The gene calls are TRBV7-9 and TRBJ1-4; D may be TRBD1 (5 bases). The sequenced material came from PBMCs. This chain's CDR3 is CASSLPQGALCF. DNA of the CDR3: TGTGCCAGCAGTCTCCCCCAGGGCGCACTGTGTTTT.